Below, one T cell receptor (beta chain) is given with its context. Its matching antigen is unknown. The sample belongs to a study of identical twins. Findings and caveats of the study: In cord blood, abundant beta clonotypes had fewer insertions; memory showed no trend. Not following the same donors, the study drew its conclusions from cross-sectional statistical analysis. There was an excess of low generation probability in the out-of-frame alpha sequences that twins shared.

TCRdb reprocessed the 5' RACE reads via MiXCR and lists one record per CDR3 protein. In the table there are about 890,000 distinct CDR3 sequences, 9% to 15% of which are singletons. Deletions cut 8 bases from V and 0 bases from J, with 17 bases between. From germline, CDR1 is LNHDA and CDR2 SQIVND (reference sequence). The length of the CDR3 is 17 residues. All donors were healthy, and all were Caucasian. In addition, the sample was reused for a study of yellow fever vaccine responses in identical twins.

The sequence was obtained from a woman aged 18-29 years in good health. The chain couples TRBV19 to TRBJ2-6; D is perhaps TRBD1 (6 bases). The source material was PBMCs. CDR3 amino acids: CASGSGQGLSGANVLTF. CDR3 bases: TGTGCCAGTGGATCTGGGCAGGGGCTCTCTGGGGCCAACGTCCTGACTTTC.